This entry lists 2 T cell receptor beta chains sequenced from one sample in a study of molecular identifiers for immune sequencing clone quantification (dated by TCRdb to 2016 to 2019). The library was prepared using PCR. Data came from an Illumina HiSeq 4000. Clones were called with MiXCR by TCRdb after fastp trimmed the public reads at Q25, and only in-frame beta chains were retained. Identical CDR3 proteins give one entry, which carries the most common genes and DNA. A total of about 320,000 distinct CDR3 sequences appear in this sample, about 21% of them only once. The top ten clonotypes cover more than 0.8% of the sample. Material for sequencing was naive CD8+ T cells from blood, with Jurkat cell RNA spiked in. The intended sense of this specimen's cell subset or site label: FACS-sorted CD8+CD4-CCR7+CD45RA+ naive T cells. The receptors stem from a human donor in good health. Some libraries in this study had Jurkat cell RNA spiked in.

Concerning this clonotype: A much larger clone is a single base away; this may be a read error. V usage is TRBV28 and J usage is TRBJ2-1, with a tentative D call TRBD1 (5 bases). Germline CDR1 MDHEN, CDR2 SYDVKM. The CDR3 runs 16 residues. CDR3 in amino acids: CASSTVGPPSYNGQFF. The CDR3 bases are TGTGCCAGCAGCACGGTGGGGCCCCCCTCCTACAATGGGCAGTTCTTC.

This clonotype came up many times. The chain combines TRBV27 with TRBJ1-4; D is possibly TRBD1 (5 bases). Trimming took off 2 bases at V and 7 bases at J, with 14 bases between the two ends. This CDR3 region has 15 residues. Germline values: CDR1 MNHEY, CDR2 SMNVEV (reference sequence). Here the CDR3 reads CASSLRGAFGEKLFF. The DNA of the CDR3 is TGTGCCAGCAGTTTACGAGGGGCCTTCGGTGAAAAACTGTTTTTT.